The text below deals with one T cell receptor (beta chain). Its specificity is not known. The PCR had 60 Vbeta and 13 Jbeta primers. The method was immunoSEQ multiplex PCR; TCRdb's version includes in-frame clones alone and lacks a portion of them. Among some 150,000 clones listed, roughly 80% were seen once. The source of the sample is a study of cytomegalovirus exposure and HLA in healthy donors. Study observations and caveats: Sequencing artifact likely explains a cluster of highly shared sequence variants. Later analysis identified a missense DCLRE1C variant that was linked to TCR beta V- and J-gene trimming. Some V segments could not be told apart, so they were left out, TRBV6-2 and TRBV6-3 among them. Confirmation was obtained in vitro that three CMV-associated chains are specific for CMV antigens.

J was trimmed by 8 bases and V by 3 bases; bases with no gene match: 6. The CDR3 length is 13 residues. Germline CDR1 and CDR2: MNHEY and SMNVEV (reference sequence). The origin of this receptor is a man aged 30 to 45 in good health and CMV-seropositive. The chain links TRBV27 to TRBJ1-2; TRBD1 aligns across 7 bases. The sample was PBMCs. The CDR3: CASSLTGLWGYTF. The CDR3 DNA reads TGTGCCAGCAGTTTGACAGGGTTGTGGGGCTACACCTTC.